This T cell receptor (beta chain) was observed in a study of blood T cell repertoires in COVID-19. The overall study: Some COVID-19 samples were acute and others convalescent; all came from the United States, Italy and Spain.

Per the study methods: Reference gene primer amplification yielded estimated nucleated cell counts. Assay used: immunoSEQ multiplex PCR; TCRdb lists only in-frame clones, some missing. V and J calls and clone size are as listed in that table; D and trimming were resolved from the DNA. In the table there are approximately 50,000 clones, approximately 92% of which are singletons. Sequencing input: peripheral blood. The TCR sequence derives from a man aged 45-65 years with active COVID-19.

The CDR3 sequence: CASSRKGPGLKVGDTQYF. The CDR3, as DNA: TGTGCCAGCAGCCGAAAGGGGCCGGGACTCAAGGTAGGGGATACGCAGTATTTT. The V call is TRBV3-1 (or the pseudogene TRBV3-2), the J call TRBJ2-3; perhaps TRBD2 as D (6 bases). The germline gives CDR1 LGHDT, CDR2 YNNKEL (reference sequence). The CDR3 is 18 residues long. Deletions cut 4 bases from V and 6 bases from J, with 26 bases between.